The text below deals with one T cell receptor (beta chain). Authors' data handling: Reference gene primer amplification gave estimated nucleated cell counts. TCRdb keeps only in-frame clones here, not all; method: immunoSEQ multiplex PCR. Clonal size and the V and J genes are those of that table, whereas D and trimming came from the DNA. The sample has under 200,000 clones; around 86% are singletons. The CDR3 sequence is 14 residues long. Trimming pared 0 bases from V and 8 bases from J, leaving 11 bases between. CDR1 is LNHNV, CDR2 YYDKDF, per germline (reference sequence). This sample is part of a study of blood T cell repertoires in COVID-19. Background on the study: PBMCs, B-cell-depleted T cells, or T cells provided the cDNA or gDNA that made up the material.

This TCR came from a man between 60 and 75 years old with COVID-19, enrolled during active disease. Specimen: peripheral blood. This rearrangement joins TRBV15 to TRBJ2-1; D unresolved. The CDR3 nucleotides are TGTGCCACCAGCAGAGATCTCGTTTCCCATGAGCAGTTCTTC. Translated, it gives CATSRDLVSHEQFF.